A single sample gave rise to the 12 T cell receptor beta chains below, sequenced in a study of T-cell memory formation after mild COVID-19. Via MiXCR, TCRdb re-called the 5' RACE reads, giving one row per CDR3 protein. The repertoire holds 100,000 to 140,000 distinct CDR3 sequences, with approximately 15% as singletons. Sample: PBMCs or a T cell subset sorted from them (not recorded which). These receptors came from a man aged 18 to 30 who had mild COVID-19 (a few samples of this study predate the infection). Cell type and time point are not known.

Ten or more counts support this clonotype. The chain is built from TRBV7-2 and TRBJ2-3; 7 nucleotides agree with TRBD2. The junction had 8 bases not matched to a gene; V was cut back by 6 bases and J by 2 bases. The germline V gene encodes CDR1 SGHTA and CDR2 FQGNSA. This CDR3 is built from 15 residues. DNA for the CDR3: TGTGCCAGCAGGCCCAGCGGGGCTATCACAGATACGCAGTATTTT. Its translation: CASRPSGAITDTQYF. The complete variable domain, with remaining parts taken from reference TRBV7-2 and TRBJ2-3, reads GAGVSQSPSNKVTEKGKDVELRCDPISGHTALYWYRQSLGQGLEFLIYFQGNSAPDKSGLPSDRFSAERTGGSVSTLTIQRTQQEDSAVYLCASRPSGAITDTQYFGPGTRLTVL.

There are a few counts of this clonotype. The CDR3 sequence: CASSYNTIYF. The CDR3 DNA reads TGTGCCAGCTCCTACAACACCATATATTTT. This chain uses TRBV6-1 with TRBJ1-3, with no clear D. Trimming removed 8 bases from V and 7 bases from J, with 6 bases in between. Germline CDR1 reads MNHNS; CDR2 reads SASEGT. There are 10 residues in the CDR3.

The chain employs TRBV10-2 and TRBJ2-3, with D perhaps TRBD2 (5 bases). The CDR3 runs to 14 residues. V shed 2 bases and J shed 0 bases, with 6 bases lying between them. Germline CDR1 WSHSY, CDR2 SAAADI. The CDR3 nucleotides read TGCGCCAGCAGTGAGAGCGGTAGCACAGATACGCAGTATTTT. As protein: CASSESGSTDTQYF.

The V call is TRBV28, the J call TRBJ2-2; D possibly matches TRBD1 or TRBD2 (5 bases each). CDR1 is MDHEN, CDR2 SYDVKM, per germline. V lost 7 bases to trimming and J lost 2 bases, with 17 bases between them. The CDR3 is 16 amino acids. DNA of the CDR3: TGTGCCAGCACCATACGGTCGGGGACCAACACCGGGGAGCTGTTTTTT. It codes for CASTIRSGTNTGELFF.

This clonotype showed up just a few times. The chain is built from TRBV5-1 and TRBJ1-2; D might be TRBD1 (6 bases). The CDR3 loop spans 13 amino acids. The germline V gene encodes CDR1 SGHRS and CDR2 YFSETQ. Trimming took off 4 bases at V and 2 bases at J, with 9 bases between the two ends. Written as DNA, the CDR3 is TGCGCCAGCAGCGCCGACAGGAACTATGGCTACACCTTC. As protein: CASSADRNYGYTF. Filled out from reference TRBV5-1 and TRBJ1-2, the complete variable domain reads KAGVTQTPRYLIKTRGQQVTLSCSPISGHRSVSWYQQTPGQGLQFLFEYFSETQRNKGNFPGRFSGRQFSNSRSEMNVSTLELGDSALYLCASSADRNYGYTFGSGTRLTVV.

This clonotype was detected only a few times. The J gene is TRBJ2-1, the V gene TRBV4-3; TRBD1 agrees at 10 bases. Germline CDR1 and CDR2: LGHNA and YSLEER. Losses at the gene ends were 4 bases for V and 9 bases for J; bases not matched to a gene: 6. This CDR3 comprises 14 residues. The CDR3 bases are TGCGCCAGCAGCCTGGACAGGGGGTTAGGTGAGCAGTTCTTC. This codes for CASSLDRGLGEQFF.

The chain is built from TRBV6-2 or TRBV6-3 and TRBJ1-5; tentatively, D is TRBD1 (6 bases). This CDR3 has 13 residues. The ends were cut back, 6 bases at V and 6 bases at J, with 12 bases in the middle. Germline loops: CDR1 MNHEY, CDR2 SVGEGT. CDR3 loop: CASSWGHGQPQHF. In DNA form, the CDR3 reads TGTGCCAGCAGCTGGGGGCACGGTCAGCCCCAGCATTTT.

This clonotype was seen a few times. The chain has TRBV7-8 and TRBJ1-5; TRBD1 matches 10 bases. Germline V gene data show CDR1 as SGHVS and CDR2 as FQNEAQ. V was pared by 5 bases and J by 5 bases, with 3 bases of the junction left unmatched. The CDR3 totals 14 residues. The CDR3 region is CASSTGQGYQPQHF. CDR3 nucleotides: TGTGCCAGCAGCACGGGACAGGGGTATCAGCCCCAGCATTTT.

The sample holds many counts of this clonotype. J is TRBJ2-5 and V is TRBV7-8; 8 bases agree with TRBD1. Germline trimming cut 3 bases from V and 6 bases from J; bases unmatched to any gene: 3. CDR3 length equals 13 residues. Germline V gene sequence: CDR1 SGHVS, CDR2 FQNEAQ. CDR3 DNA sequence: TGTGCCAGCAGCTTTGGACAGGGAAAGACCCAGTACTTC. This sequence encodes CASSFGQGKTQYF.

The rearrangement uses TRBV4-2 and TRBJ2-5, with D possibly TRBD1 on 5 matching bases. Germline loops: CDR1 LGHNA, CDR2 YNFKEQ. Trimming pared 4 bases from V and 4 bases from J, leaving 13 bases between. There are 14 residues in the CDR3. The CDR3 coding sequence is TGTGCCAGCAGCCCGCAGGGCAGTGGAGAGACCCAGTACTTC. This sequence encodes CASSPQGSGETQYF.

CDR3 sequence (DNA): TGTGCCACCAGCAGCGAGATAGCGGGGGCCTACGAGCAGTACTTC. Its translation: CATSSEIAGAYEQYF. V is TRBV15 and J is TRBJ2-7, with 9 bases matching TRBD2. Germline V lookup: CDR1 LNHNV, CDR2 YYDKDF (reference sequence). This CDR3 is built from 15 residues. Trimming cost V 3 bases and J 2 bases; bases outside gene matches: 5.

The V and J genes are TRBV7-2 and TRBJ2-1; D is undetermined. The CDR3 has 13 residues. V was clipped by 2 bases and J by 2 bases, with 4 bases between them. Looked up from germline, CDR1 is SGHTA and CDR2 is FQGNSA. The CDR3 coding sequence is TGTGCCAGCAGCTTATGGGCCTACAATGAGCAGTTCTTC. Its translation is CASSLWAYNEQFF. Full variable domain (rest looked up from reference TRBV7-2 and TRBJ2-1): GAGVSQSPSNKVTEKGKDVELRCDPISGHTALYWYRQSLGQGLEFLIYFQGNSAPDKSGLPSDRFSAERTGGSVSTLTIQRTQQEDSAVYLCASSLWAYNEQFFGPGTRLTVL.